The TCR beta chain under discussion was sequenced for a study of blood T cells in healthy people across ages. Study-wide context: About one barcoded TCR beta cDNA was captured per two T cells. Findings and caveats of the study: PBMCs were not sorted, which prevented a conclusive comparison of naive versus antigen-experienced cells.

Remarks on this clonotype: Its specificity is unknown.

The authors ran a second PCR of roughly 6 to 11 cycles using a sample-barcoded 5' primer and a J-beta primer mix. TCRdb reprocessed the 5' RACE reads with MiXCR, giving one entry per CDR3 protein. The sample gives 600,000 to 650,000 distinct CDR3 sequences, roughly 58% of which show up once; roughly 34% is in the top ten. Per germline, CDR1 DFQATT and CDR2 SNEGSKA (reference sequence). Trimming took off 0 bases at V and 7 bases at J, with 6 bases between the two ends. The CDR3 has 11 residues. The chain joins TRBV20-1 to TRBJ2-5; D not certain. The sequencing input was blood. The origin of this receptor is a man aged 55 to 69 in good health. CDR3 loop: CSARDPRTQYF. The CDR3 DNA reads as TGCAGTGCTAGAGATCCCCGGACCCAGTACTTC.